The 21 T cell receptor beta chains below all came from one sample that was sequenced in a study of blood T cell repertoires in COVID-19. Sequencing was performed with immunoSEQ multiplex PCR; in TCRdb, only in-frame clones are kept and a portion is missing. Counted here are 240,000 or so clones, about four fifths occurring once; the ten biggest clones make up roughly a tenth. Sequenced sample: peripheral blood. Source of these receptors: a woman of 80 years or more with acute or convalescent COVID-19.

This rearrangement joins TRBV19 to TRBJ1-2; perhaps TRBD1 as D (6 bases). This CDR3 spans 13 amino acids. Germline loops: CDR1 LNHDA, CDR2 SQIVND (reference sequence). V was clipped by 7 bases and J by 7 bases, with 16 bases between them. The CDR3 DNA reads TGTGCCAGTACCCCGGAACAGGGTCGTGGCTACACCTTC. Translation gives CASTPEQGRGYTF.

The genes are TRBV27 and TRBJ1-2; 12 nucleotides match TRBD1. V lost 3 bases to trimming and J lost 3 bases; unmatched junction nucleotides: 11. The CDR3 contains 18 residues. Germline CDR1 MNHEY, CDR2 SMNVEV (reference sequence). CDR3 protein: CASSFPGQGASRDYGYTF. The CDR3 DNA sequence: TGTGCCAGCAGTTTCCCGGGACAGGGGGCCTCCAGAGACTATGGCTACACCTTC.

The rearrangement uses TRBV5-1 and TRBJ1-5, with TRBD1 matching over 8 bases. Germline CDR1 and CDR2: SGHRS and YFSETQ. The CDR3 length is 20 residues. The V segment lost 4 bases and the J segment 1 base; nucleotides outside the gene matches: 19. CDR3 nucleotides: TGCGCCAGCAGCATAAGCAGGGGGCGAATGTCAAACGACAGCAATCAGCCCCAGCATTTT. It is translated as CASSISRGRMSNDSNQPQHF.

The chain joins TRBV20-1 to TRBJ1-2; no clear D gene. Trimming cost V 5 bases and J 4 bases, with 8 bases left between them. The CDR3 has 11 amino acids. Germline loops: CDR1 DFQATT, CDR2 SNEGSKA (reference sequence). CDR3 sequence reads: CSAPSGYGYTF. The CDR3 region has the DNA TGCAGTGCTCCGAGTGGCTATGGCTACACCTTC.

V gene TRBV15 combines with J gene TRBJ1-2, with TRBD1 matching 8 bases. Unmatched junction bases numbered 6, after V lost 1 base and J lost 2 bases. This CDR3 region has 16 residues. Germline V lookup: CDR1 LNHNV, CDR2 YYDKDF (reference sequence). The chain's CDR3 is CATSRGGQGWNYGYTF. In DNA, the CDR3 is TGTGCCACCAGCAGAGGTGGACAGGGATGGAACTATGGCTACACCTTC. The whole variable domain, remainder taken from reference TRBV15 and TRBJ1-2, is DAMVIQNPRYQVTQFGKPVTLSCSQTLNHNVMYWYQQKSSQAPKLLFHYYDKDFNNEADTPDNFQSRRPNTSFCFLDIRSPGLGDTAMYLCATSRGGQGWNYGYTFGSGTRLTVV.

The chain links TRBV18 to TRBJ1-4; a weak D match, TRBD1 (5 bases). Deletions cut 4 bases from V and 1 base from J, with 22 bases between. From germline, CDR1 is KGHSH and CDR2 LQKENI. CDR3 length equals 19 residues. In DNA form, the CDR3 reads TGTGCCAGCTCACTCGTCAACTTGGAGGGGATGCTAACTAATGAAAAACTGTTTTTT. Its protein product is CASSLVNLEGMLTNEKLFF.

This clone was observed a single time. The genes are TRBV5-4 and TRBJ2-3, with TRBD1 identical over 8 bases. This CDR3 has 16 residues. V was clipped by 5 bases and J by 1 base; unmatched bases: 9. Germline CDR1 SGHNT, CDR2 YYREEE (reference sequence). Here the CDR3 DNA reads TGTGCCAGCAGACCCCGTTCGGACAGGGGCACAGATACGCAGTATTTT. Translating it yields CASRPRSDRGTDTQYF.

The CDR3 region is CASGSPRAAPGQIAGGPQETQYF. The DNA for the CDR3 is TGTGCTAGTGGTTCCCCGAGAGCGGCGCCGGGGCAGATAGCGGGGGGGCCTCAAGAGACCCAGTACTTC. The chain couples TRBV12-5 to TRBJ2-5; the match to TRBD2 covers 11 bases. Germline V gene sequence: CDR1 LGHNT, CDR2 FRNRAP. Unmatched junction bases numbered 27, after V lost 4 bases and J lost 2 bases. The CDR3 sequence is 23 residues long.

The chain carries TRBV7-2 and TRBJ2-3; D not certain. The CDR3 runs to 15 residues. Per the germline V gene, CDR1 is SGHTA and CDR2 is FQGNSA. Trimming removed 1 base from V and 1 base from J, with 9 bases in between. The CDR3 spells CASSLVGPRTDTQYF. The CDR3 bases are TGTGCCAGCAGCTTAGTTGGCCCTCGCACAGATACGCAGTATTTT.

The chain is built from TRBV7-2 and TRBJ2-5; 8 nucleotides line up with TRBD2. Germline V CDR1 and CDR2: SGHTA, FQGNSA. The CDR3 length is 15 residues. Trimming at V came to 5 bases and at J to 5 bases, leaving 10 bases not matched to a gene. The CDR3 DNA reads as TGTGCCAGCAGCCCCGGGGGGGCCGGTTTGGAGACCCAGTACTTC. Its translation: CASSPGGAGLETQYF.

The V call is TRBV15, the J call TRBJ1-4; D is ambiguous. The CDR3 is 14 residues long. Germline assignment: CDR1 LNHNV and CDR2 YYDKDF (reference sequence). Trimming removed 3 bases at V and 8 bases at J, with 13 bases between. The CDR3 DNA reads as TGTGCCACCAGCAGTGTATTTACCGGGGAAAAACTGTTTTTT. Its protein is CATSSVFTGEKLFF.

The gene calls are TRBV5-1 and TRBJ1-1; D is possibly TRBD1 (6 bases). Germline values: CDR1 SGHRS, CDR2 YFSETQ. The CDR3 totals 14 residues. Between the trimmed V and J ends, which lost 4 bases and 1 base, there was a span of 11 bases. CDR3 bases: TGCGCCAGCAGCAACAGGGTCGGGAACACTGAAGCTTTCTTT. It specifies CASSNRVGNTEAFF. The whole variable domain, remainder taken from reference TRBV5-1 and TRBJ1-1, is KAGVTQTPRYLIKTRGQQVTLSCSPISGHRSVSWYQQTPGQGLQFLFEYFSETQRNKGNFPGRFSGRQFSNSRSEMNVSTLELGDSALYLCASSNRVGNTEAFFGQGTRLTVV.

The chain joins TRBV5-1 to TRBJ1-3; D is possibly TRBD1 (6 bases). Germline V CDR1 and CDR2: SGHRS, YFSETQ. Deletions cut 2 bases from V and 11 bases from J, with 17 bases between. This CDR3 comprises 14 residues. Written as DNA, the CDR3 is TGCGCCAGCAGCTTAGGGCAGGGGCCTTCCGCCATATATTTT. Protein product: CASSLGQGPSAIYF.

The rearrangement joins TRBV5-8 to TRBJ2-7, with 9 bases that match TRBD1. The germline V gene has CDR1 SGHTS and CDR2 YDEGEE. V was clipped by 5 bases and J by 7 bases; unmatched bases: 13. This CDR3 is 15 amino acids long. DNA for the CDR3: TGTGCCAGCAGTTTACCGGGACAGGGACGTTTAGAGCAGTACTTC. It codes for CASSLPGQGRLEQYF.

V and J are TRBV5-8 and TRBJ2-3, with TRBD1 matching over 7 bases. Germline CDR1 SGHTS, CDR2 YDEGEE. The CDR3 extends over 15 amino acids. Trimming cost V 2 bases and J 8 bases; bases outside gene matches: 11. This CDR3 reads CASSLGTANRGTQYF. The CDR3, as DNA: TGTGCCAGCAGCTTAGGGACAGCCAACCGCGGTACGCAGTATTTT. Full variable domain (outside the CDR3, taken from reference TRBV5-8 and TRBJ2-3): EAGVTQSPTHLIKTRGQQATLRCSPISGHTSVYWYQQALGLGLQFLLWYDEGEERNRGNFPPRFSGRQFPNYSSELNVNALELEDSALYLCASSLGTANRGTQYFGPGTRLTVL.

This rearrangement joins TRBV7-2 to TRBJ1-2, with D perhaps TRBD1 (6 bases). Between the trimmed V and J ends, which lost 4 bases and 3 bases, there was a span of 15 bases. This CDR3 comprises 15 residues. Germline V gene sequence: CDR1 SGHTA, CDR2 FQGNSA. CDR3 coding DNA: TGTGCCAGCAGCTCGAGGCAGGGGCGCGACTATGGCTACACCTTC. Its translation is CASSSRQGRDYGYTF.

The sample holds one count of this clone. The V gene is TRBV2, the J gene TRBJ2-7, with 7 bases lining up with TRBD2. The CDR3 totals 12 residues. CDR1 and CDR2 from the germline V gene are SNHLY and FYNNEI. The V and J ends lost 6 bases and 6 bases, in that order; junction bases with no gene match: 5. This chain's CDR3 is CASSYGLGEQYF. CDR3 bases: TGTGCCAGCAGCTATGGACTAGGCGAGCAGTACTTC.

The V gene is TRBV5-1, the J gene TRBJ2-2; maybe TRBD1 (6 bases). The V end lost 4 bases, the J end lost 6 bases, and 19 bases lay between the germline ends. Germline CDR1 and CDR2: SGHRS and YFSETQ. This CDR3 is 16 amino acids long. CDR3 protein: CASSRTGQGWAGELFF. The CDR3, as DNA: TGCGCCAGCAGCCGTACAGGCCAGGGGTGGGCCGGGGAGCTGTTTTTT.

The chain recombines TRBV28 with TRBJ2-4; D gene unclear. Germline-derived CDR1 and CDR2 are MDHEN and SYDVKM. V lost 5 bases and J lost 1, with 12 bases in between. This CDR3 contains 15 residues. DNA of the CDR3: TGTGCCAGCAGTCTACCCCAAGTTGCCAAAAACATTCAGTACTTC. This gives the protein CASSLPQVAKNIQYF.

The CDR3 region is CASSMGTGVTDTQYF. Written as DNA, the CDR3 is TGTGCCAGTAGTATGGGGACAGGGGTAACAGATACGCAGTATTTT. J is TRBJ2-3 and V is TRBV19; 10 nucleotides agree with TRBD1. Germline CDR1 and CDR2: LNHDA and SQIVND (reference sequence). Losses at the gene ends were 3 bases for V and 3 bases for J; bases not matched to a gene: 3. There are 15 residues in the CDR3.

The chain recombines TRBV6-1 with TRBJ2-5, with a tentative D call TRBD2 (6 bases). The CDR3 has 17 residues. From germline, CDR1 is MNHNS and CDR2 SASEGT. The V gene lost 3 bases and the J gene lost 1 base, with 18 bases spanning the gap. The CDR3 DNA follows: TGTGCCAGCAGTGACTTAAATCCCCTAGCGCCCCAAGAGACCCAGTACTTC. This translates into CASSDLNPLAPQETQYF.